This TCR beta chain was found in a study of cytomegalovirus exposure and HLA in healthy donors. Regarding the study as a whole: Most CMV-associated TCR beta chains appeared HLA-restricted in a later analysis. In a later analysis, TCR association rates varied by HLA locus: DRB1 most, HLA-C fewest. Reportedly, TCR beta sequences accurately predicted HLA-A and HLA-B alleles in most subjects.

In the case of this clone: As yet, its antigen is unknown. One junction end disagrees with the germline gene, perhaps due to a read error.

The CDR3 spans 16 residues. Germline V lookup: CDR1 SEHNR, CDR2 FQNEAQ (reference sequence). The PCR made use of 60 Vbeta and 13 Jbeta primers. Clones were read by immunoSEQ multiplex PCR, and TCRdb kept only the in-frame ones, dropping some. This table holds 130,000 or so clones, roughly 80% found once. Everyone who donated was a healthy bone marrow donor. The sequence was obtained from a woman in her thirties or forties in good health and CMV-seropositive. The sample comprised PBMCs. The V call is TRBV7-9, the J call TRBJ2-7; D unclear. CDR3 DNA sequence: TGTTCCAGCAGCTTAGGACCCCAGGTGGGCTCCTACGAGCAGTACTTC. The encoded protein is CSSSLGPQVGSYEQYF.